These 27 T cell receptor beta chains came from one sample sequenced in a study of shared clonotypes between healthy human individuals. Profiled with immunoSEQ multiplex PCR; TCRdb holds only in-frame clones, not every one. The sample includes about 2.1 million clones, approximately 94% of them seen just once. CD45RO-negative, CCR7-positively selected cells formed the naive CD8 fraction, excluding terminally differentiated effector memory CD45RA+ cells. Input material: naive CD8+ T cells from PBMCs. The source of these receptors is a man younger than 30 in good health. Some clones in this sample may be carry-over from other donors' samples.

A single count supports this clone. V is TRBV7-9 and J is TRBJ1-5, with D tentatively TRBD1 (5 bases). Germline values: CDR1 SEHNR, CDR2 FQNEAQ (reference sequence). The CDR3 has 14 residues. V was clipped by 6 bases and J by 1 base, with 10 bases between them. The CDR3 loop reads CASRGDESNQPQHF. The CDR3 DNA follows: TGTGCCAGCAGAGGGGATGAGAGCAATCAGCCCCAGCATTTT.

This clone was counted once. The genes are TRBV5-6 and TRBJ2-1, with D unresolved. Trimming removed 4 bases at V and 6 bases at J, with 14 bases between. CDR1 is SGHDT, CDR2 YYEEEE, per germline. This CDR3 spans 14 amino acids. The CDR3 nucleotides are TGTGCCAGCAGCCCCCCTGGGTATAGCAATGAGCAGTTCTTC. Protein product: CASSPPGYSNEQFF. Filled out from reference TRBV5-6 and TRBJ2-1, the complete variable domain reads DAGVTQSPTHLIKTRGQQVTLRCSPKSGHDTVSWYQQALGQGPQFIFQYYEEEERQRGNFPDRFSGHQFPNYSSELNVNALLLGDSALYLCASSPPGYSNEQFFGPGTRLTVL.

This clone was seen just once. This chain uses TRBV7-2 with TRBJ2-4, with no clear D. CDR3 length: 16 amino acids. V was shortened by 5 bases and J by 1 base, with 15 bases between the two germline ends. From germline, CDR1 is SGHTA and CDR2 FQGNSA. The CDR3: CASSEPIGWAKNIQYF. For the CDR3, the DNA is TGTGCCAGCAGCGAACCGATCGGGTGGGCCAAAAACATTCAGTACTTC.

The chain joins TRBV28 to TRBJ1-1; 10 bases map to TRBD1. The trim removed 3 bases at V and 10 bases at J, leaving 14 bases unmatched. Germline V lookup: CDR1 MDHEN, CDR2 SYDVKM. CDR3 length equals 16 residues. CDR3 residues: CASSFRDRGTFSAAFF. The DNA of the CDR3 is TGTGCCAGCAGTTTCAGGGACAGGGGTACTTTTAGCGCAGCTTTCTTT. Looking up the rest from reference TRBV28 and TRBJ1-1 gives the full variable domain: DVKVTQSSRYLVKRTGEKVFLECVQDMDHENMFWYRQDPGLGLRLIYFSYDVKMKEKGDIPEGYSVSREKKERFSLILESASTNQTSMYLCASSFRDRGTFSAAFFGQGTRLTVV.

The J gene is TRBJ2-6, the V gene TRBV9; 10 nucleotides align to TRBD2. The V gene end was trimmed by 1 base and the J gene end by 1 base; junction bases not matched to a gene: 5. Germline loops: CDR1 SGDLS, CDR2 YYNGEE. The CDR3 covers 18 residues. The CDR3 nucleotides read TGTGCCAGCAGCGTACCCCTAGCGGGAGTGTCTGGGGCCAACGTCCTGACTTTC. Protein sequence: CASSVPLAGVSGANVLTF.

The rearrangement uses TRBV9 and TRBJ2-5; 7 bases align to TRBD1. Germline CDR1 SGDLS, CDR2 YYNGEE. The CDR3 consists of 11 residues. Trimming took 4 bases from V and 13 from J; bases not matched to a gene: 7. The DNA of the CDR3 is TGTGCCAGCAGCCCAGACAGGGTCCTGTACTTC. Its translation: CASSPDRVLYF.

The chain recombines TRBV4-2 with TRBJ2-7; D is perhaps TRBD1 (6 bases). V was cut by 4 bases and J by 4 bases, with 14 bases left in between. The CDR3 runs to 14 residues. CDR1 LGHNA and CDR2 YNFKEQ come from the germline V gene. CDR3 DNA: TGTGCCAGCAGCCTCAGGGACAAGGATTACGAGCAGTACTTC. It specifies CASSLRDKDYEQYF.

This sequence joins TRBV2 and TRBJ2-3; tentative D call: TRBD2 (5 bases). Germline CDR1 reads SNHLY; CDR2 reads FYNNEI. The V end was cut by 7 bases, the J end by 3 bases, with 20 bases between. This CDR3 region has 16 residues. The CDR3 DNA reads TGTGCCAGCACGCAAGGCGCGGGCCTAGGTACAGATACGCAGTATTTT. This encodes CASTQGAGLGTDTQYF.

Notes on this clone: The same CDR3 arises from other DNA sequences in this sample as well. The CDR3, as DNA: TGCAGTGCTAGTGAGGACGAGCAGTACTTC. The encoded protein is CSASEDEQYF. V usage is TRBV20-1 and J usage is TRBJ2-7; D ambiguous. Per the germline V gene, CDR1 is DFQATT and CDR2 is SNEGSKA (reference sequence). Deletions cut 3 bases from V and 5 bases from J, with 5 bases between. The CDR3 totals 10 residues.

The V call is TRBV27, the J call TRBJ2-1; TRBD1 is a possible D gene (6 bases). The CDR3 contains 14 residues. V dropped 5 bases and J dropped 6 bases, with 14 bases sitting between them. Germline values: CDR1 MNHEY, CDR2 SMNVEV (reference sequence). The DNA of the CDR3 is TGTGCCAGCAGTGTTTGGGGGCGCGGCAATGAGCAGTTCTTC. Amino acids: CASSVWGRGNEQFF.

The chain employs TRBV14 and TRBJ1-2, with D maybe TRBD1 (5 bases). Deletions cut 0 bases from V and 4 bases from J, with 15 bases between. Germline loops: CDR1 SGHDN, CDR2 FVKESK. The CDR3 has 16 residues. For the CDR3, the DNA is TGTGCCAGCAGCCAAGATTGGTCATCAGGGTTCTATGGCTACACCTTC. Protein: CASSQDWSSGFYGYTF.

This clone was seen once. The CDR3 bases are TGTGCCAGCAGCCCCAGTGGGCCCGTCACCTACGAGCAGTACTTC. Its translation is CASSPSGPVTYEQYF. This chain links TRBV9 with TRBJ2-7; D is uncertain. CDR1 is SGDLS, CDR2 YYNGEE, per germline. V dropped 4 bases and J dropped 2 bases, with 16 bases sitting between them. The CDR3 is 15 amino acids.

The chain is built from TRBV9 and TRBJ2-4, with 8 bases lining up with TRBD1. Germline values: CDR1 SGDLS, CDR2 YYNGEE. This CDR3 spans 16 amino acids. V lost 0 bases, J lost 2 bases, and 4 bases stayed unmatched. In nucleotides, the CDR3 is TGTGCCAGCAGCGTAGGGCAGGGGGCGACCAAAAACATTCAGTACTTC. Translated: CASSVGQGATKNIQYF.

J is TRBJ2-1 and V is TRBV9; TRBD2 matches 9 bases. CDR3 length: 18 residues. The V gene end was trimmed by 0 bases and the J gene end by 0 bases; junction bases not matched to a gene: 7. The V gene's germline CDR1 is SGDLS and CDR2 YYNGEE. CDR3 in amino acids: CASSVEVVSGSSYNEQFF. For the CDR3, the DNA is TGTGCCAGCAGCGTAGAAGTAGTTAGCGGGAGCTCCTACAATGAGCAGTTCTTC.

The chain combines TRBV6-1 with TRBJ1-5, with a tentative D call TRBD1 (6 bases). Germline V gives CDR1 MNHNS, CDR2 SASEGT. Trimming cost V 5 bases and J 7 bases, with 15 bases left between them. This CDR3 is built from 14 residues. CDR3 residues: CASSNTGLRQPQHF. DNA for the CDR3: TGTGCCAGCAGTAATACAGGGCTACGGCAGCCCCAGCATTTT.

The chain uses TRBV9 and TRBJ2-7; the D gene is possibly TRBD1 (5 bases). The germline V gene encodes CDR1 SGDLS and CDR2 YYNGEE. This CDR3 has 14 amino acids. Trimming removed 0 bases from V and 6 bases from J, with 13 bases in between. In nucleotides, the CDR3 is TGTGCCAGCAGCGTAGGAGCCCAGGGTTTCGAGCAGTACTTC. Protein: CASSVGAQGFEQYF.

This chain joins TRBV10-3 and TRBJ2-1, with 10 bases aligning to TRBD2. There are 18 residues in the CDR3. The germline CDR1 and CDR2 sequences are ENHRY and SYGVKD. The V segment lost 6 bases and the J segment 5 bases; nucleotides outside the gene matches: 16. The CDR3 spells CAISITGTSAHFHNEQFF. CDR3 in DNA: TGTGCCATCAGCATTACCGGGACTAGCGCCCATTTCCACAATGAGCAGTTCTTC.

The genes are TRBV27 and TRBJ2-2; TRBD2 is a possible D gene (6 bases). Trimming removed 6 bases at V and 5 bases at J, with 13 bases between. The V gene's germline CDR1 is MNHEY and CDR2 SMNVEV (reference sequence). The CDR3 contains 14 residues. The CDR3 spells CASSWVRGTGELFF. The DNA for the CDR3 is TGTGCCAGCAGCTGGGTCCGGGGGACCGGGGAGCTGTTTTTT.

The CDR3: CASRDRGRETQYF. DNA of the CDR3: TGTGCCAGCCGGGACCGGGGAAGAGAGACCCAGTACTTC. The gene calls are TRBV19 and TRBJ2-5; D is possibly TRBD1 or TRBD2 (5 bases each). Germline V gene lookup returns CDR1 LNHDA and CDR2 SQIVND (reference sequence). The CDR3 sequence is 13 residues long. V lost 9 bases and J lost 4, with 15 bases in between.

The rearrangement links TRBV11-2 to TRBJ2-1; D uncertain. This CDR3 has 18 amino acids. Germline V gene data show CDR1 as SGHAT and CDR2 as FQNNGV. Trimming stripped 5 bases from V and 0 bases from J, with 20 bases between. CDR3 coding DNA: TGTGCCAGCAGCCCGTATACGGTCCCTTTAAGCTCCTACAATGAGCAGTTCTTC. This translates into CASSPYTVPLSSYNEQFF.

The rearrangement joins TRBV2 to TRBJ2-2, with 8 positions matching TRBD2. Trimming cost V 3 bases and J 4 bases; bases outside gene matches: 4. The CDR3 totals 15 residues. CDR1 SNHLY and CDR2 FYNNEI come from the germline V gene. In DNA, the CDR3 is TGTGCCAGCAGTGACCGCGGGAGGCTCACCGGGGAGCTGTTTTTT. Its protein product is CASSDRGRLTGELFF.

The chain combines TRBV27 with TRBJ2-1; 8 bases fit TRBD2. In germline, CDR1 is MNHEY, CDR2 SMNVEV (reference sequence). The CDR3 is 15 residues long. The V segment lost 2 bases and the J segment 4 bases; nucleotides outside the gene matches: 4. The CDR3 spells CASSLASGWYNEQFF. The CDR3 DNA sequence: TGTGCCAGCAGTTTAGCTAGCGGGTGGTACAATGAGCAGTTCTTC.

The chain has TRBV7-6 and TRBJ2-5; 8 bases match TRBD1. Germline CDR1 and CDR2: SGHVS and FNYEAQ. The CDR3 is 16 amino acids. V lost 1 base, J lost 5 bases, and 9 bases stayed unmatched. CDR3 DNA: TGTGCCAGCAGCTTAGGCTGGACAGGGCCTAGGGAGACCCAGTACTTC. Amino acids: CASSLGWTGPRETQYF.

The rearrangement joins TRBV19 to TRBJ1-1, with 7 bases aligning to TRBD1. Germline CDR1 reads LNHDA; CDR2 reads SQIVND (reference sequence). V lost 5 bases to trimming and J lost 0 bases; unmatched junction nucleotides: 6. The CDR3 runs to 15 residues. CDR3 sequence: CASSYRGYMNTEAFF. CDR3 bases: TGTGCCAGTAGTTACAGGGGATACATGAACACTGAAGCTTTCTTT.

For this clone: Distinct nucleotide sequences in the sample also encode this CDR3. The V and J genes are TRBV7-9 and TRBJ2-1, with D unresolved. The CDR3 is 12 residues long. The V and J ends lost 2 bases and 6 bases respectively, with 5 bases between them. Germline CDR1 SEHNR, CDR2 FQNEAQ (reference sequence). The CDR3 reads CASSLRPNEQFF. DNA for the CDR3: TGTGCCAGCAGCTTAAGACCCAATGAGCAGTTCTTC.

As concerns this clone: Other nucleotide sequences from this sample produce the same CDR3. The chain has TRBV7-9 and TRBJ2-3; D gene ambiguous. The V end lost 1 base, the J end lost 5 bases, and 7 bases lay between the germline ends. CDR1 SEHNR and CDR2 FQNEAQ come from the germline V gene (reference sequence). There are 13 residues in the CDR3. Here the CDR3 reads CASSLGRGDTQYF. The CDR3 DNA sequence: TGTGCCAGCAGCTTAGGGCGCGGAGATACGCAGTATTTT.

The J gene is TRBJ2-2, the V gene TRBV6-5; perhaps TRBD1 as D (5 bases). Germline CDR1 MNHEY, CDR2 SVGAGI. Trimming cost V 5 bases and J 5 bases, with 15 bases left between them. The CDR3 length is 15 residues. The CDR3 protein is CASSLYRIGTGELFF. The CDR3 nucleotides are TGTGCCAGCAGTCTATACAGGATTGGGACCGGGGAGCTGTTTTTT.